This T cell receptor beta chain stems from a study of Graves' ophthalmopathy and Graves' hyperthyroidism. Overall study context: Peripheral blood was gathered at first diagnosis, ahead of any treatment whatsoever. Broader study findings: With roughly 65% sensitivity and around 79% specificity, the model predicted ophthalmopathy progression. Detection in blood was also observed for most expanded thyroid clonotypes above 0.001 frequency.

CDR1 MNHEY and CDR2 SMNVEV come from the germline V gene (reference sequence). The CDR3 runs to 14 residues. Trimming cost V 1 base and J 6 bases, with 12 bases left between them. Beta-chain TCR CDR3 regions were amplified from RNA transcripts. Investigators did first-round RT-PCR with HTBI primers, then second-round multiplex PCR. TCRdb independently ran MiXCR on the multiplex PCR reads; one entry per CDR3 protein. The profile shows about 480,000 distinct CDR3 sequences, around 15% of them singletons. This clonotype has just a few counts. Its target is unknown. This may be a read error: a much more frequent sequence differs by one nucleotide. Among the exclusions were patients with other autoimmune diseases, uncontrolled infections, pregnancy or lactation.

The V gene is TRBV27, the J gene TRBJ1-1; D gene uncertain. This sequence was found in a woman under 40 with Graves' ophthalmopathy. The sequenced sample was blood. The CDR3: CASSLYRANAEAFF. CDR3 coding DNA: TGTGCCAGCAGTTTATACAGAGCTAACGCTGAAGCTTTCTTT.